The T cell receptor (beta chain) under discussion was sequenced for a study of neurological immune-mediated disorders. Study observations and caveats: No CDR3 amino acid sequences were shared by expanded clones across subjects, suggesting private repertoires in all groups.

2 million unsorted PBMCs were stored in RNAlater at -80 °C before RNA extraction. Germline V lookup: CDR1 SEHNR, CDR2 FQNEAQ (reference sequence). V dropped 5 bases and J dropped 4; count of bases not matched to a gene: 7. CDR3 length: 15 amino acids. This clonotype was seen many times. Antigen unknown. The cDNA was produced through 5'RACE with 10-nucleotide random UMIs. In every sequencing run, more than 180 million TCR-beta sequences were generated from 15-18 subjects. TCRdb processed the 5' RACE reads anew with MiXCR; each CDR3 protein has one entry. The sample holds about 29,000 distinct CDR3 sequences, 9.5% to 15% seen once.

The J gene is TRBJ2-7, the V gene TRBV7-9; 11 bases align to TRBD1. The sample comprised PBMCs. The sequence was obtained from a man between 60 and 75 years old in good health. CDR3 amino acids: CASSTGTGGKYEQYF. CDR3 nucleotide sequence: TGTGCCAGCAGCACGGGGACAGGGGGGAAATACGAGCAGTACTTC.